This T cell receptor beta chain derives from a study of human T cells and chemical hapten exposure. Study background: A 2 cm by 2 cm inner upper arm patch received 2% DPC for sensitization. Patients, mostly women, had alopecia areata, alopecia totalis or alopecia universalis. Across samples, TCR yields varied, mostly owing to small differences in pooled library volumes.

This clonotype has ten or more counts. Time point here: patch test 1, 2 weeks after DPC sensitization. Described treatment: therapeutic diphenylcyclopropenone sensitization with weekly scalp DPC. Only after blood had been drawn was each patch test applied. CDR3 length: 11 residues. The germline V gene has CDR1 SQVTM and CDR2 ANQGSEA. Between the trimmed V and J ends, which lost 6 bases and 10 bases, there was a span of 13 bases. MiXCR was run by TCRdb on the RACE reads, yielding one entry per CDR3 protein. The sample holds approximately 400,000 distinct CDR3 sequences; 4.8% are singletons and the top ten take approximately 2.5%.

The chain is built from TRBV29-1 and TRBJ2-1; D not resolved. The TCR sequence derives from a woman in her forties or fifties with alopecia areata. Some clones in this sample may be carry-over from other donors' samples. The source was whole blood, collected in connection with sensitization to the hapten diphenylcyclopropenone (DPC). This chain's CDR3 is CSVGRQKEQFF. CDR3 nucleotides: TGCAGCGTGGGCAGGCAGAAAGAGCAGTTCTTC.